The rows below give T cell receptor beta chains drawn from one sample of a study of chemoradiotherapy in HPV16-positive cancers. Measured with immunoSEQ multiplex PCR; TCRdb has only the in-frame clones, and not every one. The sample has 40,000 to 65,000 clones; roughly 90% are singletons. Sequenced material: blood, taken from a patient who underwent chemoradiotherapy. The source is a human donor with HPV-associated anogenital cancer. CDR3s include the opening cysteine and the closing phenylalanine or tryptophan. D genes are given only for firm matches. Only some rows state a clone size, as once, few, many or a class for expanded clones.

clone_size d_call j_call v_call cdr3_nt cdr3_aa
. TRBD1 TRBJ2-2 TRBV11-2 TGTGCCAGCAGCTTAATCCCCGGGACAGGGGGCGGCACCGGGGAGCTGTTTTTT CASSLIPGTGGGTGELFF
. TRBD1 TRBJ1-1 TRBV19 TGTGCCAGTGGCGAGGGGGCACGATCGTTCGACACTGAAGCTTTCTTT CASGEGARSFDTEAFF
once . TRBJ2-5 TRBV7-2 TGTGCCAGCAGCTTATGGCCGCGGGAGACCCAGTACTTC CASSLWPRETQYF
. . TRBJ1-2 TRBV6-1 TGTGCCAGCAGTGTTAGTCGGATCTATGGCTACACCTTC CASSVSRIYGYTF
. TRBD1 TRBJ2-7 TRBV28 TGTGCCAGCAGCCTCGGGACAGGGGTAGACGAGCAGTACTTC CASSLGTGVDEQYF
. . TRBJ2-4 TRBV4-3 TGCGCCAGCAGCCAAGGCCAGGGGCGGGCCAAAAACATTCAGTACTTC CASSQGQGRAKNIQYF
. . TRBJ1-6 TRBV6-5 TGTGCCAGCAGCGCCGAGGGGGTGTTTTCACCCCTCCACTTT CASSAEGVFSPLHF
. . TRBJ2-3 TRBV4-2 TGTGCCAGCAGCCAAGTTGGTACTAGCCCAGATACGCAGTATTTT CASSQVGTSPDTQYF
. . TRBJ1-4 TRBV4-3 TGCGCCAGCAGCCAAGATCTGTTCTTCAGTAATGAAAAACTGTTTTTT CASSQDLFFSNEKLFF
. . TRBJ1-1 TRBV30 TGTGCCTGGAGTCCAGGGAGGGGGGGAGCTTTCTTT CAWSPGRGGAFF
. TRBD2 TRBJ2-5 TRBV6-5 TGTGCCAGCAGTTACGGACTAGCGGTAGAGACCCAGTACTTC CASSYGLAVETQYF
. . TRBJ1-5 TRBV6-6 TGTGCCAGCCGTACAGGCCGGGACGGAATTAATCAGCCCCAGCATTTT CASRTGRDGINQPQHF
. . TRBJ1-6 TRBV18 TGTGCCAGCTCACCGGGGGGAGGTGGTTCACCCCTCCACTTT CASSPGGGGSPLHF
. . TRBJ2-5 TRBV9 TGTGCCAGCAGCGGGGGGTTGGCGGAGACCCAGTACTTC CASSGGLAETQYF
. TRBD1 TRBJ1-2 TRBV18 TGTGCCAGCTCACCAGGGACAGGGGGAGACTATGGCTACACCTTC CASSPGTGGDYGYTF
. TRBD2 TRBJ2-3 TRBV5-1 TGCGCCAGCAGCTTGATAGCGGGGGGGACAGATACGCAGTATTTT CASSLIAGGTDTQYF
. TRBD1 TRBJ2-7 TRBV7-2 TGTGCCAGCAGCTTAGTGGCCCCGGGACAGGACATGACCTACGAGCAGTACTTC CASSLVAPGQDMTYEQYF
. TRBD2 TRBJ2-3 TRBV10-1 TGCGCCAGCAGTGAAGCGGGGGATACAGATACGCAGTATTTT CASSEAGDTDTQYF